The clone carrying this T cell receptor beta chain was seen a handful of times. Antigen unknown. This entry is derived from a study of beta chain features in type 1 diabetes. Whole-study findings and limits: Whatever favoring of shorter templates PCR might show would apply equally to patients and controls. VDJ junctions from patients with type 1 diabetes contained fewer insertions and more deletions.

cDNA synthesis used the whole RNA isolate, giving expressed TCRB sequences. Profiled with immunoSEQ multiplex PCR; TCRdb holds only in-frame clones, not every one. The sample records 130,000 to 150,000 clones, around a tenth being singletons. Cell sorting via CD45RO/CCR7/CD25/CD127/CD95/CD27 was performed to obtain CD4+ naive, central memory, regulatory and stem cell-like memory cells. Purity of each sorted population was above 95%. The CDR3 totals 14 residues. The junction had 1 base not matched to a gene; V was cut back by 2 bases and J by 1 base. The germline V gene encodes CDR1 LNHNV and CDR2 YYDKDF (reference sequence).

Specimen: central memory CD4+ T cells from blood. The origin of this receptor is a man younger than 35 in good health. The chain has TRBV15 and TRBJ2-7, with TRBD2 matching over 8 bases. Here the CDR3 reads CATSRTGGSYEQYF. DNA for the CDR3: TGTGCCACCAGCAGAACGGGGGGGTCCTACGAGCAGTACTTC. The full variable domain, its missing parts supplied by reference TRBV15 and TRBJ2-7, is DAMVIQNPRYQVTQFGKPVTLSCSQTLNHNVMYWYQQKSSQAPKLLFHYYDKDFNNEADTPDNFQSRRPNTSFCFLDIRSPGLGDTAMYLCATSRTGGSYEQYFGPGTRLTVT.